This T cell receptor (beta chain) was sequenced during a study of cytomegalovirus exposure and HLA in healthy donors. The CDR3 covers 16 residues. The germline V gene encodes CDR1 MGHRA and CDR2 YSYEKL. V was clipped by 4 bases and J by 0 bases, with 12 bases between them. Worth noting for this clone: The antigen is unknown.

PCR involved 60 Vbeta and 13 Jbeta primers. Sequenced by immunoSEQ multiplex PCR; TCRdb stores in-frame clones only, minus some. Of more than 130,000 clones in the sample, over 70% were seen once. Regarding the study as a whole: Excluded: some indistinguishable V segments such as TRBV6-2 and TRBV6-3.

The TCR sequence derives from a male donor in good health and CMV-seronegative. Source material: PBMCs. This chain connects TRBV4-1 to TRBJ1-4; the D is unclear. CDR3 amino acids: CASSPASLSTNEKLFF. CDR3 nucleotide sequence: TGCGCCAGCAGCCCAGCGAGTCTTTCAACTAATGAAAAACTGTTTTTT.